This T cell receptor (beta chain) was profiled in a study of T cells in Graves' hyperthyroidism and ophthalmopathy. Study information: Peripheral blood specimens were obtained at initial diagnosis, prior to any treatment.

Amplified TCR beta CDR3 regions came from RNA transcripts. Carried out on the TCR CDR3, a first-round RT-PCR used the HTBI primer set. TCRdb analysed the multiplex PCR reads with MiXCR anew, one entry per CDR3 protein. The table has hundreds of thousands of distinct CDR3 sequences, 20% to 25% seen once; the top ten hold about 34%. The germline V and J ends were trimmed by 2 bases and 6 bases, with 14 bases remaining between them. CDR3 length: 15 amino acids. Per germline, CDR1 MNHNY and CDR2 SVGAGI (reference sequence). This clonotype was found many times. The study included ophthalmopathy patients with Clinical Activity Score at least 3, NOSPECS grade at least 4 and duration under 3 months. Patients were excluded for uncontrolled infection, other autoimmune disease, pregnancy or lactation. Clinical symptoms, serum thyroxine, TRAb, thyroid ultrasound and orbital computed tomography established diagnosis.

This chain uses TRBV6-6 with TRBJ2-1; maybe TRBD1 (6 bases). This TCR was sampled from a young man with Graves' ophthalmopathy. The sample comprised blood. The CDR3, as DNA: TGTGCCAGCAGTTACCGCCAGGGGCTACTCAATGAGCAGTTCTTC. Protein: CASSYRQGLLNEQFF.